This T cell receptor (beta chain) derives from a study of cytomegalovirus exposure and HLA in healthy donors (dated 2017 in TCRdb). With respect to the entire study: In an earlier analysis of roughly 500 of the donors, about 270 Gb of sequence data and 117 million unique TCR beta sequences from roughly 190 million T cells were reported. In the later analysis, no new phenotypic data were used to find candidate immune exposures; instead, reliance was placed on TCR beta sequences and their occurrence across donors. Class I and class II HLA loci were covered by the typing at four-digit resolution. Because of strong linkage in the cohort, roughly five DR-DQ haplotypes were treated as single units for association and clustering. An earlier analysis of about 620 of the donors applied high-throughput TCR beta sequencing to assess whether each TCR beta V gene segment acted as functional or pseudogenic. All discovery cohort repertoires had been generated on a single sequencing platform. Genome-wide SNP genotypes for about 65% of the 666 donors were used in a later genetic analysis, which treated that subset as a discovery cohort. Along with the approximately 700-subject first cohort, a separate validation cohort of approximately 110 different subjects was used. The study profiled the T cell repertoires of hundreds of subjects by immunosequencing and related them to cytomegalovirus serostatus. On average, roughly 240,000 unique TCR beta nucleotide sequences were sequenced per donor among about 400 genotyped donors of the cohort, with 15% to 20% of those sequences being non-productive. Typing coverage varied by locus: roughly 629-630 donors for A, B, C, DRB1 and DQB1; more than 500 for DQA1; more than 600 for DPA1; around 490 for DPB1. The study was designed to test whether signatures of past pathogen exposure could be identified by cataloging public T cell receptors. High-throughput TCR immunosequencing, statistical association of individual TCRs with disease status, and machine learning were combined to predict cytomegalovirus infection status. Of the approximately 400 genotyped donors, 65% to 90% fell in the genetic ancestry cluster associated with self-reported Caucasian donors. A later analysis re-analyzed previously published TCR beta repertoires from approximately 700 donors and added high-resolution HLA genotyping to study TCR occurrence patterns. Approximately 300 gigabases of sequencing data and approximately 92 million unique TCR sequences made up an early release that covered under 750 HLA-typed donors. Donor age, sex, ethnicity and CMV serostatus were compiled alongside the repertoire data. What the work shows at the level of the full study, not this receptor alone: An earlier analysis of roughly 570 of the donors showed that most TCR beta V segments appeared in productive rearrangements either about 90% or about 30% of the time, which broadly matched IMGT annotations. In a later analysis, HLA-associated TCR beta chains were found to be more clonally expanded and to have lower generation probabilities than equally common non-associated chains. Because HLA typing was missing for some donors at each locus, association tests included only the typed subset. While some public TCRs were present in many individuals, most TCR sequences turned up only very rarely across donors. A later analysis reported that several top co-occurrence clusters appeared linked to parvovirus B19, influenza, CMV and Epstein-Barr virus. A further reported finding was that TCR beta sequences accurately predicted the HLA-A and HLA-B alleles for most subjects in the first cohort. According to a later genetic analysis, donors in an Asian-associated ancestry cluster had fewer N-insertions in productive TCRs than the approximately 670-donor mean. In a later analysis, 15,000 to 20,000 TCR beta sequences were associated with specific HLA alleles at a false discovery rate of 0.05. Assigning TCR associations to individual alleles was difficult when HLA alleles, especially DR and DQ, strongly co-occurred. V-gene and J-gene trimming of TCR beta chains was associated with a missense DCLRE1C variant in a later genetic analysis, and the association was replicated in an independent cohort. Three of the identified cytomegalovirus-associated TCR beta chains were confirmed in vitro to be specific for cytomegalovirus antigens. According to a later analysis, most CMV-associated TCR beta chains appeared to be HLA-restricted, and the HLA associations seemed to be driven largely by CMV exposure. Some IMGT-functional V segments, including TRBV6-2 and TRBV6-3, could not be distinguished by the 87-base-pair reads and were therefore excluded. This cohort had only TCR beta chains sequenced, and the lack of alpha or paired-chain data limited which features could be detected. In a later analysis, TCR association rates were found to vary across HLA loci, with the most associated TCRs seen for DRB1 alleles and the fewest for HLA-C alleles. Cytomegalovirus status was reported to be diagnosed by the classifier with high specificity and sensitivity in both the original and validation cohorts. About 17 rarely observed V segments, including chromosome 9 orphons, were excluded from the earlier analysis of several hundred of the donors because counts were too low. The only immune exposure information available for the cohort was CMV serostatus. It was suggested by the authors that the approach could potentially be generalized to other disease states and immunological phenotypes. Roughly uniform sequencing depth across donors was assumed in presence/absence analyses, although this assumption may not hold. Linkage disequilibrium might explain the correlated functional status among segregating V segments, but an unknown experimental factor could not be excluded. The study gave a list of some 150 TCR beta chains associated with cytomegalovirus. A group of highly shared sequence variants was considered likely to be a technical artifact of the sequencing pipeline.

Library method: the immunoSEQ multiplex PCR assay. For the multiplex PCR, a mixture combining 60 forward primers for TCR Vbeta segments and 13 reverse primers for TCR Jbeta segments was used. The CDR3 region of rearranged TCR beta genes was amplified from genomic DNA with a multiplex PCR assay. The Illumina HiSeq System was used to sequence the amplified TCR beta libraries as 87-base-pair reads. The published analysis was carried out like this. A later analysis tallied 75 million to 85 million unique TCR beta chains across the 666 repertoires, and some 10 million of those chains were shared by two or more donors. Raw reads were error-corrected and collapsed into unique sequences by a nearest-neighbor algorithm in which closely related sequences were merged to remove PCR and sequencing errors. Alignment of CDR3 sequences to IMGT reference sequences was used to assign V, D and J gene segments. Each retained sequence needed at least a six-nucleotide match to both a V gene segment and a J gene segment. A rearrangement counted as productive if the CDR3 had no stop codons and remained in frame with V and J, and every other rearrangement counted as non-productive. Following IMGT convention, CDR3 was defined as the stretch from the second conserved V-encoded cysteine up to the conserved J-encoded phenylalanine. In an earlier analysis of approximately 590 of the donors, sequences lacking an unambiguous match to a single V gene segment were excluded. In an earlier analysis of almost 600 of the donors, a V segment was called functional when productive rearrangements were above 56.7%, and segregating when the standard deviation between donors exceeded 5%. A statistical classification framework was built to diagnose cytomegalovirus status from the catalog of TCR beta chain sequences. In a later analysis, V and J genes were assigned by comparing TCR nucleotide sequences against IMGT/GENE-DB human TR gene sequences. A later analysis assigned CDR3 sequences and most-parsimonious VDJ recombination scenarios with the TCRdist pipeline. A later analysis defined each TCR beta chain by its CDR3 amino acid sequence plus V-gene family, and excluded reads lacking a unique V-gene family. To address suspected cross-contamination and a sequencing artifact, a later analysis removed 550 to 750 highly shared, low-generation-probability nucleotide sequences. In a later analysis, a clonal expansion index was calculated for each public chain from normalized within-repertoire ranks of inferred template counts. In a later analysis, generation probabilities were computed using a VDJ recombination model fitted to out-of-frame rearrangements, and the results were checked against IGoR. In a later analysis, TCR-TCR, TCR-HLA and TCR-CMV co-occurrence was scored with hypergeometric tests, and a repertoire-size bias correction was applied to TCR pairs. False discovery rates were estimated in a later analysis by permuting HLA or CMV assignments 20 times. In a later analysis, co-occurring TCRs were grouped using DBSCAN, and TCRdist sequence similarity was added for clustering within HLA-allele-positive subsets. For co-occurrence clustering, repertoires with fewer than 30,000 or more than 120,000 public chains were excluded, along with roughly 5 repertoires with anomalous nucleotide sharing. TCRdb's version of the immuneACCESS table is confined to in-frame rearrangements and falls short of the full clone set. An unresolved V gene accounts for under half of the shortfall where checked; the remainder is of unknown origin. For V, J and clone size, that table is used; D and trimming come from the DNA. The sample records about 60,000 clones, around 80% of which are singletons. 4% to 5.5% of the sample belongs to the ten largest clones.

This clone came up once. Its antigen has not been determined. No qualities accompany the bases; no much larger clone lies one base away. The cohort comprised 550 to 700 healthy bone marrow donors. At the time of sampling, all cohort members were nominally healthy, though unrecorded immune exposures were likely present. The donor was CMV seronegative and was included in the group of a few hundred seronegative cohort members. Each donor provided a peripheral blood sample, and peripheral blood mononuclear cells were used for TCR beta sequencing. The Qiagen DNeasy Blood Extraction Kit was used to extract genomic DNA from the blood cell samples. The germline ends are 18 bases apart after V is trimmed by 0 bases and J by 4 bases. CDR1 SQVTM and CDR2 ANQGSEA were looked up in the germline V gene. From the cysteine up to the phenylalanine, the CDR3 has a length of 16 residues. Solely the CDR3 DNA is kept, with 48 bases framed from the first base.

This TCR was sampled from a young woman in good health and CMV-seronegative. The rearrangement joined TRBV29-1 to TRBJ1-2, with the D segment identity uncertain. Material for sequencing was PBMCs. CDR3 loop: CSVEDLEVRSLYGYTF. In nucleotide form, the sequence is TGCAGCGTTGAAGATCTTGAGGTCCGGTCCCTCTATGGCTACACCTTC. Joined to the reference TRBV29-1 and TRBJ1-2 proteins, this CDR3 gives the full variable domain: SAVISQKPSRDICQRGTSLTIQCQVDSQVTMMFWYRQQPGQSLTLIATANQGSEATYESGFVIDKFPISRPNLTFSTLTVSNMSPEDSSIYLCSVEDLEVRSLYGYTFGSGTRLTVV.